This TCR beta chain originates from a study of blood T cell repertoires in COVID-19. Across the whole study: Some COVID-19 samples were acute and others convalescent; all came from the United States, Italy and Spain. T cells, B-cell-depleted T cells, or PBMCs supplied cDNA or gDNA.

In the original processing: The authors estimated nucleated cell counts from reference gene primer amplification. Measured with immunoSEQ multiplex PCR; TCRdb has only the in-frame clones, and not every one. V, J and clone size derive from that table, while D and trimming were established from the DNA sequence. This sample carries under 200,000 clones, approximately 90% of them seen once, and the ten largest clones take roughly 21%. This clone was seen only a few times. Between the trimmed V and J ends, which lost 10 bases and 4 bases, there was a span of 11 bases. The length of the CDR3 is 11 residues. The V gene's germline CDR1 is SGHRS and CDR2 YFSETQ.

The chain employs TRBV5-1 and TRBJ1-2; D gene uncertain. Input material: peripheral blood. The TCR was taken from a man in his 60s with active or convalescent COVID-19. For the CDR3, the DNA is TGCGCCCCTACTACGAGCTATGGCTACACCTTC. Its protein product is CAPTTSYGYTF.